This T cell receptor beta chain was found in a study of PD-L1 blockade in urothelial cancer. Sequencing used immunoSEQ multiplex PCR; TCRdb keeps in-frame clones, though not all of them. This table has roughly 26,000 clones, 87% appearing once. This CDR3 region has 17 residues. Trimming took off 1 base at V and 0 bases at J, with 13 bases between the two ends. In germline, CDR1 is SGHVS, CDR2 FQNEAQ. The genes are TRBV7-8 and TRBJ1-5; D is perhaps TRBD1 (5 bases). The material sequenced was PBMCs, taken around atezolizumab (anti-PD-L1) treatment. This clonotype was sampled from a man aged 50 or older with urothelial cancer. CDR3 sequence reads: CASSLGRRGFSNQPQHF. The CDR3 DNA is TGTGCCAGCAGCTTAGGGAGGCGGGGGTTTAGCAATCAGCCCCAGCATTTT.